This T cell receptor (beta chain) was captured in a study of blood T cell repertoires in COVID-19. V shed 3 bases, J shed 2 bases, and the junction held 4 bases outside the gene matches. Per germline, CDR1 SGDLS and CDR2 YYNGEE. The CDR3 length is 14 residues. As originally analysed: Counts of nucleated cells, estimated from reference gene primer amplification, were obtained. TCRdb's table, derived via immunoSEQ multiplex PCR, lists solely in-frame clones and lacks some. That table is the source of V, J and clone size, and D and trimming were worked out from the DNA. The table has around 130,000 clones, around 80% seen once; the top ten hold 12%.

The sequencing sample was made of peripheral blood. This sequence joins TRBV9 and TRBJ1-2; 7 bases map to TRBD1. The clonotype comes from a woman aged 55-69 years with acute or convalescent COVID-19. The CDR3 reads CASSAQTGNYGYTF. The CDR3 DNA reads as TGTGCCAGCAGCGCTCAGACAGGGAACTATGGCTACACCTTC. The full variable domain, its missing parts supplied by reference TRBV9 and TRBJ1-2, is DSGVTQTPKHLITATGQRVTLRCSPRSGDLSVYWYQQSLDQGLQFLIQYYNGEERAKGNILERFSAQQFPDLHSELNLSSLELGDSALYFCASSAQTGNYGYTFGSGTRLTVV.